This entry features one TCR beta chain sequence. Its antigen is as yet unknown. Deletions cut 11 bases from V and 7 bases from J, with 23 bases between. The germline gives CDR1 MNHEY, CDR2 SMNVEV (reference sequence). This CDR3 contains 14 residues. Assay: immunoSEQ multiplex PCR; the TCRdb copy retains only in-frame clones and omits some. The data contain tens of thousands of clones, roughly 91% of them singletons. The source of the sample is a study of graft-versus-host responses after intestinal transplantation. Study as a whole: Transplant types were multivisceral, liver-intestinal, or isolated intestinal.

The chain carries TRBV27 and TRBJ1-2; D may be TRBD1 (6 bases). This sequence originates from a human donor who received an intestinal transplant. Sequencing used unstimulated CD8+ T cells sorted from spleen or lymph node cells, obtained before intestinal transplant. CDR3 amino acids: CASRTLQGVGGYTF. CDR3 nucleotide sequence: TGTGCCTCCCGAACTTTACAGGGCGTCGGTGGCTACACCTTC.